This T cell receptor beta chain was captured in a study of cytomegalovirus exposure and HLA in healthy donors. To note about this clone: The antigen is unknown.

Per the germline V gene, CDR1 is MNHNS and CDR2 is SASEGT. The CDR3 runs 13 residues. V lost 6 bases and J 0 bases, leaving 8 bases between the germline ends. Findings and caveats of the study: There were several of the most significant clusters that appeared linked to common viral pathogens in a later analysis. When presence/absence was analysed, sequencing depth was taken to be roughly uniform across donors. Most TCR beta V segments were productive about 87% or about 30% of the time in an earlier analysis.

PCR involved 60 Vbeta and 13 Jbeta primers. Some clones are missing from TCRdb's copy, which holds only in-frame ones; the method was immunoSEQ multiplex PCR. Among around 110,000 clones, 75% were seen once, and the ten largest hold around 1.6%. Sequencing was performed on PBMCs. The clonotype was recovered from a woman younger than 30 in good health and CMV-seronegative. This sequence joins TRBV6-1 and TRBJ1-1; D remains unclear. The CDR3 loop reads CASSSTLNTEAFF. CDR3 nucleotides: TGTGCCAGCAGCTCCACACTGAACACTGAAGCTTTCTTT.